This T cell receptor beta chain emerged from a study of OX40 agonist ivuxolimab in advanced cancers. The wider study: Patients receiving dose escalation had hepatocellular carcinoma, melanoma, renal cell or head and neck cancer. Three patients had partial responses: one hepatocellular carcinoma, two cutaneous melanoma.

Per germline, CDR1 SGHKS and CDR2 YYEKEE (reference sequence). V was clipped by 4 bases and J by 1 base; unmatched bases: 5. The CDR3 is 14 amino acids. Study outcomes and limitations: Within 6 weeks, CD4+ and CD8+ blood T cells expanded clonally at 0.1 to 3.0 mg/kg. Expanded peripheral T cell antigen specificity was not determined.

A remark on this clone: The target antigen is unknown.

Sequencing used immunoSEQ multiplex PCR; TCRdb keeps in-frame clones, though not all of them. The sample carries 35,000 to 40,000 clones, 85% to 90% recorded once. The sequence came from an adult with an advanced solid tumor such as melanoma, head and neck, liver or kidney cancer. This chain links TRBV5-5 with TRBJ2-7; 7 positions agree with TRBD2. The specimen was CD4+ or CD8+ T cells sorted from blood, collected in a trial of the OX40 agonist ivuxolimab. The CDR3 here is CASSRSGASYEQYF. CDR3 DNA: TGTGCCAGCAGCCGGAGCGGGGCATCCTACGAGCAGTACTTC.